A single sample is the source of the 18 T cell receptor beta chains below, sequenced in a study of blood T cell repertoires in COVID-19. This table comes from immunoSEQ multiplex PCR, and its TCRdb copy is limited to in-frame clones, with some not included. The sample holds approximately 300,000 clones, 80% to 90% seen once. Sequencing was carried out using peripheral blood. These receptors were taken from a man younger than 35 who had recovered from COVID-19.

This chain joins TRBV7-2 and TRBJ1-2, with 10 bases aligning to TRBD1. This CDR3 comprises 17 residues. Germline trimming cut 5 bases from V and 1 base from J; bases unmatched to any gene: 10. Germline CDR1 and CDR2: SGHTA and FQGNSA. This chain's CDR3 is CASSRGTGDPHNYGYTF. The CDR3 coding sequence is TGTGCCAGCAGCCGGGGGACAGGGGACCCTCATAACTATGGCTACACCTTC.

The genes are TRBV2 and TRBJ2-7, with a tentative D call TRBD2 (7 bases). V lost 9 bases, J lost 2 bases, and 17 bases lay in between. The CDR3 runs to 14 residues. Per germline, CDR1 SNHLY and CDR2 FYNNEI. DNA of the CDR3: TGTGCCAGTACCAGAGCGGGGACAACCTACGAGCAGTACTTC. This encodes CASTRAGTTYEQYF.

J is TRBJ2-3 and V is TRBV11-1; D remains unclear. The germline V gene encodes CDR1 SGHAT and CDR2 FQDESV (reference sequence). The CDR3 spans 14 residues. V gave up 4 bases and J gave up 3 bases, with 11 bases separating them. The CDR3 is CASSSRRTTDTQYF. The CDR3 DNA reads as TGTGCCAGCAGCTCGCGGAGAACAACAGATACGCAGTATTTT.

V usage is TRBV6-2 or TRBV6-3 and J usage is TRBJ1-1, with D possibly matching TRBD1 (5 bases). V shed 2 bases and J shed 10 bases, with 14 bases lying between them. The germline CDR1 and CDR2 sequences are MNHEY and SVGEGT. The CDR3 contains 13 residues. CDR3 nucleotide sequence: TGTGCCAGCAGTTACAATACAGGTTCAGGAGCTTTCTTT. Protein sequence: CASSYNTGSGAFF.

In DNA, the CDR3 is TGCAGCGTGTTAGCGGGAAGCTCCTACAATGAGCAGTTCTTC. It specifies CSVLAGSSYNEQFF. The V gene is TRBV29-1, the J gene TRBJ2-1, with 8 bases fitting TRBD2. The V and J ends lost 6 bases and 0 bases, in that order; junction bases with no gene match: 4. Germline V gene data show CDR1 as SQVTM and CDR2 as ANQGSEA. The CDR3 contains 14 residues.

This sequence joins TRBV9 and TRBJ2-7, with D perhaps matching TRBD2 (5 bases). Per germline, CDR1 SGDLS and CDR2 YYNGEE. This CDR3 contains 12 residues. Trimming shortened V by 4 bases and J by 6 bases, and 11 bases separated the two germline ends. This CDR3 is CASSRGLGEQYF. The CDR3 bases are TGTGCCAGCAGCAGAGGGTTGGGCGAGCAGTACTTC.

This clone was counted between two and nine times. The V gene is TRBV18, the J gene TRBJ2-7, with D tentatively TRBD1 (6 bases). The CDR3 totals 13 residues. Trimming cost V 6 bases and J 3 bases, with 12 bases left between them. Per the germline V gene, CDR1 is KGHSH and CDR2 is LQKENI. This chain's CDR3 is CASSPGTSYEQYF. Here the CDR3 DNA reads TGTGCCAGCTCGCCCGGGACAAGCTACGAGCAGTACTTC.

This clone was observed a single time. The chain uses TRBV11-2 and TRBJ1-1; tentative D call: TRBD1 (6 bases). The length of the CDR3 is 15 residues. Deletions cut 5 bases from V and 5 bases from J, with 18 bases between. The germline CDR1 and CDR2 sequences are SGHAT and FQNNGV. The CDR3 DNA follows: TGTGCCAGCAGCCCTACAGGGAGCTACACAACTGAAGCTTTCTTT. Its translation: CASSPTGSYTTEAFF.

This chain links TRBV6-2 or TRBV6-3 with TRBJ2-7, with D possibly being TRBD1 (6 bases). Germline V gene sequence: CDR1 MNHEY, CDR2 SVGEGT. The CDR3 loop spans 12 amino acids. The V gene lost 6 bases and the J gene lost 2 bases, with 8 bases spanning the gap. The CDR3 loop reads CASSRDTYEQYF. CDR3 DNA: TGTGCCAGCAGCCGGGACACCTACGAGCAGTACTTC.

The gene calls are TRBV7-6 and TRBJ1-1, with D possibly TRBD1 on 6 matching bases. The CDR3 has 15 residues. Germline CDR1 SGHVS, CDR2 FNYEAQ. V was pared by 5 bases and J by 0 bases, with 13 bases between. CDR3 residues: CASSEGGVMNTEAFF. CDR3 DNA sequence: TGTGCCAGCAGCGAGGGGGGGGTTATGAACACTGAAGCTTTCTTT.

The CDR3 sequence is CASSLPRQGVGNTEAFF. The CDR3 DNA follows: TGCGCCAGCAGCTTACCGCGCCAGGGCGTGGGGAACACTGAAGCTTTCTTT. The V call is TRBV5-1, the J call TRBJ1-1; D may be TRBD1 (5 bases). V shed 2 bases and J shed 1 base, with 18 bases lying between them. Germline assignment: CDR1 SGHRS and CDR2 YFSETQ. CDR3 length equals 17 residues.

Turning to this clone: In the same sample, other DNA sequences code for this CDR3. This sequence joins TRBV5-1 and TRBJ1-1; D gene unclear. Trimming took 0 bases from V and 3 from J, leaving 6 bases between them. CDR3 length: 13 amino acids. Per germline, CDR1 SGHRS and CDR2 YFSETQ. CDR3 nucleotide sequence: TGCGCCAGCAGCTTGGATGGCTACACTGAAGCTTTCTTT. This gives the protein CASSLDGYTEAFF.

The gene calls are TRBV29-1 and TRBJ1-1; the D is unclear. The length of the CDR3 is 10 residues. V was clipped by 8 bases and J by 6 bases, with 10 bases between them. Germline lookup yields CDR1 SQVTM and CDR2 ANQGSEA. The CDR3 reads CSIGSPEAFF. DNA of the CDR3: TGCAGCATTGGTAGTCCTGAAGCTTTCTTT.

This chain links TRBV30 with TRBJ2-7; tentative D call: TRBD2 (7 bases). Germline-derived CDR1 and CDR2 are GTSNPN and SVGIG (reference sequence). Trimming removed 0 bases from V and 5 bases from J, with 14 bases in between. The CDR3 is 14 amino acids. The CDR3 is CAWSVGGVKDEQYF. CDR3 sequence (DNA): TGTGCCTGGAGTGTAGGGGGGGTTAAGGACGAGCAGTACTTC.

V and J are TRBV27 and TRBJ2-5; 7 bases are a match to TRBD1. Germline values: CDR1 MNHEY, CDR2 SMNVEV (reference sequence). The junction had 5 bases not matched to a gene; V was cut back by 6 bases and J by 4 bases. CDR3 length equals 13 residues. Here the CDR3 DNA reads TGTGCCAGCAGCCCGGGACAGCGAGAGACCCAGTACTTC. Its translation: CASSPGQRETQYF.

The gene calls are TRBV5-3 and TRBJ2-7, with a tentative D call TRBD1 (6 bases). TRBV5-3 is an open reading frame whose function is uncertain. This CDR3 has 16 residues. The germline V and J ends were trimmed by 4 bases and 1 base, with 18 bases remaining between them. The CDR3 loop reads CARSRKTGDASYEQYF. In DNA, the CDR3 is TGTGCCAGAAGCCGAAAGACAGGAGATGCGTCCTACGAGCAGTACTTC.

This chain connects TRBV29-1 to TRBJ2-1; maybe TRBD1 (6 bases). Trimming cost V 3 bases and J 1 base, with 10 bases left between them. The CDR3 runs to 14 residues. CDR1 and CDR2 from the germline V gene are SQVTM and ANQGSEA. The CDR3 nucleotides are TGCAGCGTTGAGCCCGACAGGTCCTACAATGAGCAGTTCTTC. It specifies CSVEPDRSYNEQFF.

The V and J genes are TRBV10-3 and TRBJ1-6; 7 nucleotides agree with TRBD1. J lost 8 bases, V lost 4 bases, and 11 bases had no gene match. The CDR3 length is 16 residues. Germline V gene sequence: CDR1 ENHRY, CDR2 SYGVKD. The CDR3 loop is CAISVNSPGQDSPLHF. The CDR3 DNA reads as TGTGCCATCAGTGTAAACTCCCCTGGACAGGATTCACCCCTCCACTTT.